The present T cell receptor beta chain was sequenced within a study of regulatory T cells in long-lasting Graves disease. Time point in this sample: newly diagnosed GD, antithyroid drugs for less than 3 months. With RNA extracted from PBMCs as input, the TCR library was made. Construction of TCR beta libraries relied on iRepertoire HTBI primers and on Arm-PCR targeting CDR3 regions. TCRdb re-called the multiplex PCR reads through MiXCR, storing one row per CDR3 protein. The repertoire holds around 480,000 distinct CDR3 sequences, with 15% to 20% as singletons. Study-wide results and caveats: There was favoring of TRBV28, TRBJ1-2 and TRBJ2-5 in persistent disease. Peripheral blood alone, not thyroid tissue, underwent study. Lower TCR diversity was seen in persistent Graves' patients than in newly diagnosed ones.

This clonotype was observed many times. What it recognizes is unknown. CDR1 is SGHRS and CDR2 is YFSETQ in the germline V gene. Trimming removed 1 base from V and 1 base from J, with 27 bases in between. The CDR3 is made up of 21 amino acids. The data also belong to a second study, concerning T cells in Graves' hyperthyroidism and ophthalmopathy. That report notes: Recently diagnosed hyperthyroidism of less than 2 months' duration affected patients aged 18 to 65.

Sequenced here: peripheral blood mononuclear cells (PBMCs), sampled at new diagnosis, from a patient treated with antithyroid drugs. This TCR was recovered from a man between 35 and 55 years old with Graves disease. This chain connects TRBV5-1 to TRBJ2-1; D is perhaps TRBD2 (6 bases). CDR3 nucleotides: TGCGCCAGCAGCTTGAACCGACCAGGGATTGGAGGGAGTGTGTCCTACAATGAGCAGTTCTTC. Its protein product is CASSLNRPGIGGSVSYNEQFF.